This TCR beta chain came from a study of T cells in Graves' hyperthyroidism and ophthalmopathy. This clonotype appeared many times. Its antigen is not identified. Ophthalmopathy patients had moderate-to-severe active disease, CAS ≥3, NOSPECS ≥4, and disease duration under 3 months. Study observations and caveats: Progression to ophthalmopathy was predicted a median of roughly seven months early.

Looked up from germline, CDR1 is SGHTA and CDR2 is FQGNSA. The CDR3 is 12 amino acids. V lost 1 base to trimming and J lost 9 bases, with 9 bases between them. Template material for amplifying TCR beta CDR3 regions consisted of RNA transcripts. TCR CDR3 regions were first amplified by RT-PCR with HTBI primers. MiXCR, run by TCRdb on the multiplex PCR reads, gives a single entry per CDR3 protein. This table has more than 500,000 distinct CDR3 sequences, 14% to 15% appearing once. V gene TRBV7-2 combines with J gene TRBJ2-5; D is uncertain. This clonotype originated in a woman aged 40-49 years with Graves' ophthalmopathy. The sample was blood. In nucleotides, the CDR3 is TGTGCCAGCAGCTTAGAGGTGGCGCCCCAGTACTTC. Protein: CASSLEVAPQYF.